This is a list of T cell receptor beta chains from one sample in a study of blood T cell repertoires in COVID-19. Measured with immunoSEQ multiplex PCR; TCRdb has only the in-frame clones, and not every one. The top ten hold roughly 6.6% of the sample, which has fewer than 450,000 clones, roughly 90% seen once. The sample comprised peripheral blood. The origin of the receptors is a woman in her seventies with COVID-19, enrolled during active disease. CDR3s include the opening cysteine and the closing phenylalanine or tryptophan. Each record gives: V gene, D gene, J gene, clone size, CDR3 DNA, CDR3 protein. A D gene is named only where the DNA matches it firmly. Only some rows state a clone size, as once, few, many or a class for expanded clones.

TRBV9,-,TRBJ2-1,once,TGTGCCAGCAGCGTAGCTGGGGCGCAACTAAATGAGCAGTTCTTC,CASSVAGAQLNEQFF
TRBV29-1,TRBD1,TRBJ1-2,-,TGCAGCGTGCTTCCTGGACAGGGTCAAAATGGCTACACCTTC,CSVLPGQGQNGYTF
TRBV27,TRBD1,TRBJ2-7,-,TGTGCCAGCAGTTTGTTCGCCGGGACAGGGCCCGAGCAGTACTTC,CASSLFAGTGPEQYF
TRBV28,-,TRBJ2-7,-,TGTGCCAGCAGTTTGCAGGGCCCCTACGAGCAGTACTTC,CASSLQGPYEQYF
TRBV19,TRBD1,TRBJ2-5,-,TGTGCCAGTGGGAAACAGGGGGCTGAGACCCAGTACTTC,CASGKQGAETQYF
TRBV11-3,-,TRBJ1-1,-,TGTGCCAGCAGCTTAAGGGGGGGAGACACTGAAGCTTTCTTT,CASSLRGGDTEAFF
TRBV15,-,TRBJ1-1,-,TGTGCCACCAGCAGAGACGGGAACCCGAACACTGAAGCTTTCTTT,CATSRDGNPNTEAFF
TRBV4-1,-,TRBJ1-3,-,TGCGCCAGCAGCCAAGGATCAGGGCCCTCTGGAAACACCATATATTTT,CASSQGSGPSGNTIYF
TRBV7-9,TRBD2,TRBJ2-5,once,TGTGCCAGCAGCCGAACTAGCGGGGGGCCCTCGGAGACCCAGTACTTC,CASSRTSGGPSETQYF
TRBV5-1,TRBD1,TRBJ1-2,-,TGCGCCAGCAGCCTCGGGACAGGGGCTAACTATGGCTACACCTTC,CASSLGTGANYGYTF
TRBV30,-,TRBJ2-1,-,TGTGCCTGGAGCGTGGGATGGAGGGATGAGCAGTTCTTC,CAWSVGWRDEQFF
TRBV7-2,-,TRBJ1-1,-,TGTGCCAGCAGTTCCCCTAGGGGAGGGGGGAGCACTGAAGCTTTCTTT,CASSSPRGGGSTEAFF
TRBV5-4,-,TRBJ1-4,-,TGTGCCAGCAGCCCGGGGGGGCAGGTTGAAAAACTGTTTTTT,CASSPGGQVEKLFF
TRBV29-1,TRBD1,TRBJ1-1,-,TGCAGCGTTGGCACCGGGACAGCGAACACTGAAGCTTTCTTT,CSVGTGTANTEAFF
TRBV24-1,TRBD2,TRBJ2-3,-,TGTGCCACCAGTGACCCACTAGCGGGGGGGCACCAAGATACGCAGTATTTT,CATSDPLAGGHQDTQYF
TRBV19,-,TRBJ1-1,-,TGTGCCAGTAGTTTAACCGGGGGACTTGCTGCTGAAGCTTTCTTT,CASSLTGGLAAEAFF
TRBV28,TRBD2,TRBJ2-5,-,TGTGCCAGCATAGCGGGTCATCTCCAAGGGGACCAGTACTTC,CASIAGHLQGDQYF
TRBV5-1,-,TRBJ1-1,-,TGCGCCAGCAGCTCCGCCGCAAGAGGGTCGGGCACTGAAGCTTTCTTT,CASSSAARGSGTEAFF
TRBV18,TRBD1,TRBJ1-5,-,TGTGCCAGCTCAGGGACAGGGGGCGTGGGGCAGCCCCAGCATTTT,CASSGTGGVGQPQHF
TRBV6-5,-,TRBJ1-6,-,TGTGCCAGCAGTTACACGACACTTTCACCCCTCCACTTT,CASSYTTLSPLHF
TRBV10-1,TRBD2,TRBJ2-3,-,TGCGCCAGCAGTGAAGGAGAGCGGGAGCAGTATTTT,CASSEGEREQYF
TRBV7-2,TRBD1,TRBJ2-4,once,TGTGCCAGCAGCAGACGACAGGGCTTGAAAAACATTCAGTACTTC,CASSRRQGLKNIQYF
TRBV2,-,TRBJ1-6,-,TGTGCCAGCAGTGTTGTAGCACCCCTCCACTTT,CASSVVAPLHF
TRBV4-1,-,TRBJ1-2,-,TGCGCCAGCAGCCAACAATCCGCCCAGGGCGCTAACTATGGCTACACCTTC,CASSQQSAQGANYGYTF
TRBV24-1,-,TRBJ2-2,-,TGTGCCACCCGGACAGAGAACACCGGGGAGCTGTTTTTT,CATRTENTGELFF
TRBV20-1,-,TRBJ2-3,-,TGCAGTGCCCCCCGGGCAGATACGCAGTATTTT,CSAPRADTQYF
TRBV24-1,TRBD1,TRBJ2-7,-,TGTGCCACCAGTGATTTCAGACAGGGTACCTACGAGCAGTACTTC,CATSDFRQGTYEQYF
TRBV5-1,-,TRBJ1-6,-,TGCGCCAGCAGCTTGGATCCGGGAGTATTATCACCCCTCCACTTT,CASSLDPGVLSPLHF
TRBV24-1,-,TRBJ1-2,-,TGTGCCACCAGCTCCTCGGAGGGGCTGCTGCTTGGCTACACCTTC,CATSSSEGLLLGYTF
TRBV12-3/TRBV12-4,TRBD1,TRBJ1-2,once,TGTGCCAGCAGTTTACGGACAGGGGCCGGCTACACCTTC,CASSLRTGAGYTF
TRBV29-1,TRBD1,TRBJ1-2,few,TGCAGCGTTGCGCCGGGACAGACCTCGGGAGGCTACACCTTC,CSVAPGQTSGGYTF
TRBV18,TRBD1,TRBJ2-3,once,TGTGCCAGCTCACGCCGGGACAGGGTTACAGATACGCAGTATTTT,CASSRRDRVTDTQYF
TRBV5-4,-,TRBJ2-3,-,TGTGCCAGCAGCTTGGATCAGGCAGATACGCAGTATTTT,CASSLDQADTQYF
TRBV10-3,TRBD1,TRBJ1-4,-,TGTGCCATCGGGACAGGCGAAACTAATGAAAAACTGTTTTTT,CAIGTGETNEKLFF
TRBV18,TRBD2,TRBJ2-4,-,TGTGCCAGCTCACCGACTAGCGGGGGGGGCATCGGGAACATTCAGTACTTC,CASSPTSGGGIGNIQYF
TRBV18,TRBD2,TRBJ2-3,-,TGTGCCAGCTCACCGAACCTAGCGGACACAGATACGCAGTATTTT,CASSPNLADTDTQYF
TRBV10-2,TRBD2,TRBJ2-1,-,TGCGCCAGCAGTGTTAGGGCTAGCGGGGGGAATAGCTCCTACAATGAGCAGTTCTTC,CASSVRASGGNSSYNEQFF
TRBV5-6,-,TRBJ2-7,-,TGTGCCAGCAGTTTGGGGACATCGCTCGAGCAGTACTTC,CASSLGTSLEQYF
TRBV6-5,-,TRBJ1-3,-,TGTGCCAGCGGGCAGCAGGCCAACTCTGGAAACACCATATATTTT,CASGQQANSGNTIYF
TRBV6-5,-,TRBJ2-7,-,TGTGCCAGCAGTTACGAGTTGGAGCAGTACTTC,CASSYELEQYF
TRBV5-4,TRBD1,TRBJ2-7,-,TGTGCCAGCAGCCTTAATCGACAGGGCGAGCAGTACTTC,CASSLNRQGEQYF
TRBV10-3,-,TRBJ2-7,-,TGTGCCATCAGTGAGTCCGGAGGGGCCAACGAGCAGTACTTC,CAISESGGANEQYF
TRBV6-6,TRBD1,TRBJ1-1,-,TGTGCCACCAAATGGGACAGTTCGAACACTGAAGCTTTCTTT,CATKWDSSNTEAFF
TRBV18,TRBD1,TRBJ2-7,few,TGTGCCAGCTCACCCTGGACAGGAAGCGAGCAGTACTTC,CASSPWTGSEQYF
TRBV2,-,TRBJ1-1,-,TGTGCCAGTAGCCTAGAGGGAGGGCGCACTGAAGCTTTCTTT,CASSLEGGRTEAFF
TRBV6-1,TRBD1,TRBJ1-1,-,TGTGCCAGCAGTGAACAAGGGACAGGTAACACTGAAGCTTTCTTT,CASSEQGTGNTEAFF